This T cell receptor (beta chain) was identified in a study of blood T cell repertoires in COVID-19. Study details: The United States, Italy and Spain supplied acute and convalescent COVID-19 samples. Nucleic acid was either cDNA or gDNA, and it came from T cells, B-cell-depleted T cells, or PBMCs.

This clone was observed once. Original data processing: How many nucleated cells were present was estimated from reference gene primer amplification. Profiled with immunoSEQ multiplex PCR; TCRdb holds only in-frame clones, not every one. V and J calls and clone size are those listed in that table; D and trimming were worked out from the DNA. This sample yields around 41,000 clones, of which 91% are seen a single time; 15% to 17% belongs to the top ten. The source of this sequence is a woman in her twenties or thirties in a cohort sampled during active COVID-19. Specimen: peripheral blood.

The CDR3 DNA reads TGTGCCAGCAGCAATAGCGGGAGTAGAAACACCGGGGAGCTGTTTTTT. As protein: CASSNSGSRNTGELFF. The chain uses TRBV5-4 and TRBJ2-2; 9 bases map to TRBD2. There are 16 residues in the CDR3. The junction had 6 bases not matched to a gene; V was cut back by 4 bases and J by 2 bases. Germline V gene data show CDR1 as SGHNT and CDR2 as YYREEE (reference sequence).